Listed below are T cell receptor beta chains from one sample, sequenced in a study of cytomegalovirus exposure and HLA in healthy donors. Sequencing was performed with immunoSEQ multiplex PCR; in TCRdb, only in-frame clones are kept and a portion is missing. The data contain roughly 200,000 clones, more than 65% of them singletons. Sequenced material: PBMCs. All receptors come from a woman aged 30 to 39 in good health and CMV-seronegative. Both conserved end residues are trimmed from each CDR3.

V: TRBV7-8
J: TRBJ1-1
CDR3: ASSLYRGRVNEAF

V: TRBV2
J: TRBJ2-7
CDR3: ASSYPARDRDDEQY

V: TRBV6-5
J: TRBJ1-1
CDR3: ASSYGRYTEAF

V: TRBV18
J: TRBJ1-2
CDR3: ASSPRPGQAVYGYT

V: TRBV5-6
J: TRBJ2-5
CDR3: ASSFAGNQETQY

V: TRBV5-1
J: TRBJ2-7
CDR3: ASSLVGLYEQY

V: TRBV5-1
J: TRBJ2-5
CDR3: ASRAGGEETQY

V: TRBV6-1
J: TRBJ2-1
CDR3: ASRSFNEQF

V: TRBV18
J: TRBJ1-1
CDR3: ASSPEGPTEAF

V: TRBV29-1
J: TRBJ2-7
CDR3: SVEEGATGMSYEQY

V: TRBV6-4
J: TRBJ2-3
CDR3: ASTERWRSTDTQY

V: TRBV29-1
J: TRBJ2-7
CDR3: SVEGSRQGAYEQY

V: TRBV5-1
J: TRBJ2-7
CDR3: ASSSGQPRRYSYEQY

V: TRBV6-5
J: TRBJ2-4
CDR3: ASSYPRDGVNIQY

V: TRBV27
J: TRBJ1-3
CDR3: ASSSTGGAGNTIY

V: TRBV21-1
J: TRBJ1-5
CDR3: ASSKWGPDREIGYSNQPQH

V: TRBV6-5
J: TRBJ1-1
CDR3: ASSYFDRAGAEAF

V: TRBV18
J: TRBJ2-1
CDR3: ASSPLRDSTHNEQF

V: TRBV7-8
J: TRBJ2-7
CDR3: ASSLVSSDGREKY

V: TRBV7-2
J: TRBJ1-1
CDR3: ASSSRQGVNTEAF

V: TRBV5-8
J: TRBJ1-2
CDR3: ASRLRDRDYGYT

V: TRBV4-1
J: TRBJ1-2
CDR3: ASSQSGGRGESYGYT

V: TRBV4-1
J: TRBJ2-3
CDR3: ASSLRSRGADTQY

V: TRBV11-2
J: TRBJ2-3
CDR3: ASTGGLVPDTQY

V: TRBV7-2
J: TRBJ2-5
CDR3: ASSLQRSQETQY

V: TRBV5-1
J: TRBJ2-2
CDR3: ASSLSASQPGELF

V: TRBV25-1
J: TRBJ1-4
CDR3: ASSEKTGWREKLF

V: TRBV19
J: TRBJ1-4
CDR3: ASTPRQGVTNEKLF

V: TRBV7-2
J: TRBJ2-7
CDR3: ASSLDTLSEQY

V: TRBV7-8
J: TRBJ2-1
CDR3: ASSSSGRSYNEQF

V: TRBV6-5
J: TRBJ2-5
CDR3: ASSYDLASAQETQY

V: TRBV5-4
J: TRBJ1-2
CDR3: ASSLSRVGGGYT

V: TRBV6-1
J: TRBJ1-2
CDR3: ASSYAGSYGYT

V: TRBV5-4
J: TRBJ2-6
CDR3: ASSLSGRGAGANVLT

V: TRBV6-1
J: TRBJ2-4
CDR3: ASRPQGFANIQY

V: TRBV5-5
J: TRBJ2-3
CDR3: ASSLQTSGTYVGTDTQY

V: TRBV4-1
J: TRBJ1-4
CDR3: ASSQVWDSLNEKLF

V: TRBV7-9
J: TRBJ2-4
CDR3: ASSPPRGGDQYIQY

V: TRBV25-1
J: TRBJ2-1
CDR3: ASSRLTSGAYNEQF

V: TRBV9
J: TRBJ2-2
CDR3: ASSVEGNRAEELF

V: TRBV7-9
J: TRBJ1-1
CDR3: ASSSSPGAVNTEAF

V: TRBV15
J: TRBJ1-2
CDR3: ATSTPDRVYGYT

V: TRBV4-3
J: TRBJ2-7
CDR3: ASSQDYGLAGEGGYEQY

V: TRBV28
J: TRBJ2-3
CDR3: ASSGRDTYTDTQY

V: TRBV10-3
J: TRBJ1-1
CDR3: AIGRGTGAGSEAF

V: TRBV5-6
J: TRBJ1-4
CDR3: ASSLVATPEKLF

V: TRBV4-2
J: TRBJ2-2
CDR3: ASSQGRGQVTGELF

V: TRBV18
J: TRBJ1-1
CDR3: ASSRTGDLPYEDEAF

V: TRBV18
J: TRBJ1-1
CDR3: ASSPPPGTEAF